The table lists the clone carrying this T cell receptor (beta chain) with a few counts. This sample stems from a study of response to subunit inactivated influenza vaccine. MiXCR, run by TCRdb on the RT-PCR reads, gives a single entry per CDR3 protein. The sample holds about 530,000 distinct CDR3 sequences, approximately 12% seen once. With 0 bases removed from V and 5 bases from J, the gap between germline ends came to 14 bases. The germline V gene encodes CDR1 MNHEY and CDR2 SVGEGT. The CDR3 length is 16 residues. Specimen: PBMCs from blood, collected on the day of vaccination. This receptor was obtained from a middle-aged man who received an inactivated influenza vaccine. The J gene is TRBJ2-1, the V gene TRBV6-2 or TRBV6-3; a possible D gene is TRBD1 (6 bases). CDR3 sequence: CASSYSISRGHNEQFF. The CDR3 coding sequence is TGTGCCAGCAGTTACTCCATATCCAGGGGACACAATGAGCAGTTCTTC.